The 14 T cell receptor beta chains below come from one sample, sequenced in a study of shared clonotypes between healthy human individuals. The repertoire was sequenced with immunoSEQ multiplex PCR; TCRdb's copy has only in-frame clones and lacks some. The table includes roughly 2.5 million clones, 85% to 95% detected once. Sequenced: naive CD4+ T cells sorted from blood. Subset specified: CD45RA+ positively selected. These receptors were collected from a man aged 18 to 29 in good health.

To note about this clone: The sample has other DNA sequences that encode this CDR3 too. The chain joins TRBV7-8 to TRBJ2-6; no firm D call. The CDR3 has 15 residues. The ends were cut back, 1 base at V and 0 bases at J, with 4 bases in the middle. Germline V gene sequence: CDR1 SGHVS, CDR2 FQNEAQ. The CDR3 region has the DNA TGTGCCAGCAGCTTAGGTGGCTCTGGGGCCAACGTCCTGACTTTC. It is translated as CASSLGGSGANVLTF.

This chain links TRBV5-4 with TRBJ2-7, with 11 nucleotides matching TRBD1. The trim removed 3 bases at V and 3 bases at J, leaving 5 bases unmatched. Germline loops: CDR1 SGHNT, CDR2 YYREEE (reference sequence). The CDR3 spans 15 residues. The CDR3 loop reads CASSSGGTGGYEQYF. CDR3 nucleotide sequence: TGTGCCAGCAGCTCGGGAGGGACAGGGGGCTACGAGCAGTACTTC.

Remarks on this clone: Other DNA sequences from this sample encode an identical CDR3 as well. The J gene is TRBJ2-7, the V gene TRBV29-1; D is ambiguous. Trimming pared 5 bases from V and 2 bases from J, leaving 10 bases between. CDR3 length: 12 amino acids. Germline CDR1 reads SQVTM; CDR2 reads ANQGSEA. The CDR3 bases are TGCAGCGTTCGGCCAGGAACCTACGAGCAGTACTTC. This translates into CSVRPGTYEQYF.

The rearrangement joins TRBV25-1 to TRBJ1-2, with 8 bases matching TRBD1. The CDR3 totals 15 residues. J was trimmed by 3 bases and V by 4 bases; bases with no gene match: 7. Looked up from germline, CDR1 is MGHDK and CDR2 is SYGVNS. The DNA for the CDR3 is TGTGCCAGCAGTGGCAGGGGGCGCGGGGACTATGGCTACACCTTC. Translated: CASSGRGRGDYGYTF.

This rearrangement joins TRBV4-2 to TRBJ2-7, with D perhaps matching TRBD2 (6 bases). In germline, CDR1 is LGHNA, CDR2 YNFKEQ. The CDR3 contains 15 residues. Trimming removed 5 bases from V and 0 bases from J, with 14 bases in between. The CDR3 here is CASSIGTESSYEQYF. In DNA form, the CDR3 reads TGTGCCAGCAGCATCGGGACTGAGAGCTCCTACGAGCAGTACTTC.

J is TRBJ2-3 and V is TRBV29-1; D is perhaps TRBD2 (5 bases). Germline V lookup: CDR1 SQVTM, CDR2 ANQGSEA. V lost 3 bases to trimming and J lost 2 bases, with 9 bases between them. The CDR3 has 13 amino acids. CDR3 sequence: CSVDWENTDTQYF. In DNA form, the CDR3 reads TGCAGCGTTGATTGGGAGAACACAGATACGCAGTATTTT.

The rearrangement joins TRBV6-5 to TRBJ2-3, with D maybe TRBD2 (7 bases). Germline V lookup: CDR1 MNHEY, CDR2 SVGAGI. This CDR3 spans 15 amino acids. V was clipped by 6 bases and J by 4 bases, with 17 bases between them. The CDR3 DNA follows: TGTGCCAGCAGATTAATGGGGGGGGGCGCAGATACGCAGTATTTT. This translates into CASRLMGGGADTQYF.

This clone was counted once. This sequence joins TRBV9 and TRBJ1-6; 8 bases are a match to TRBD1. The CDR3 is 14 residues long. CDR1 and CDR2 from the germline V gene are SGDLS and YYNGEE. Trimming cost V 4 bases and J 6 bases; bases outside gene matches: 3. CDR3 sequence reads: CASSRGQVNSPLHF. CDR3 nucleotides: TGTGCCAGCAGCCGGGGACAGGTTAATTCACCCCTCCACTTT.

The chain employs TRBV5-1 and TRBJ1-4; 8 bases agree with TRBD1. Per germline, CDR1 SGHRS and CDR2 YFSETQ. This CDR3 comprises 16 residues. V lost 2 bases and J lost 3; bases outside the gene matches: 6. The CDR3 DNA is TGCGCCAGCAGCTTACTAACAGGGGGAGCTAATGAAAAACTGTTTTTT. It codes for CASSLLTGGANEKLFF.

This clone was seen only a few times. This sample also contains other DNA sequences that code for the same CDR3. The chain uses TRBV2 and TRBJ1-4, with 7 bases aligning to TRBD1. Germline V gene lookup returns CDR1 SNHLY and CDR2 FYNNEI. Trimming cost V 2 bases and J 7 bases; bases outside gene matches: 4. This CDR3 has 14 residues. The CDR3 region is CASSEQGGSEKLFF. CDR3 DNA: TGTGCCAGCAGTGAACAGGGGGGGAGTGAAAAACTGTTTTTT. The whole variable domain, remainder taken from reference TRBV2 and TRBJ1-4, is EPEVTQTPSHQVTQMGQEVILRCVPISNHLYFYWYRQILGQKVEFLVSFYNNEISEKSEIFDDQFSVERPDGSNFTLKIRSTKLEDSAMYFCASSEQGGSEKLFFGSGTQLSVL.

This clone appeared once. The identical CDR3 is also encoded by other nucleotide sequences in the sample. The rearrangement uses TRBV18 and TRBJ2-3, with a weak D call TRBD2 (5 bases). Between the trimmed V and J ends, which lost 1 base and 2 bases, there was a span of 10 bases. Germline V CDR1 and CDR2: KGHSH, LQKENI. CDR3 length equals 15 residues. The CDR3 coding sequence is TGTGCCAGCTCACCACTTCCCGGGGTCACAGATACGCAGTATTTT. This translates into CASSPLPGVTDTQYF.

J is TRBJ1-2 and V is TRBV2; TRBD1 aligns across 8 bases. The CDR3 contains 13 residues. With 4 bases clipped from V and 8 bases from J, the junction kept 6 bases outside the gene matches. The germline V gene encodes CDR1 SNHLY and CDR2 FYNNEI. This CDR3 reads CASSGGQAWGYTF. The CDR3 region has the DNA TGTGCCAGCAGTGGGGGACAGGCATGGGGCTACACCTTC.

Comment on this clone: Different DNA sequences within this sample yield the same CDR3. Here the CDR3 DNA reads TGTGCCATCAGTGGGGACCTCGGGGAAAAACTGTTTTTT. Its protein product is CAISGDLGEKLFF. J is TRBJ1-4 and V is TRBV10-3; a weak D match, TRBD1 (5 bases). The CDR3 contains 13 residues. The V gene's germline CDR1 is ENHRY and CDR2 SYGVKD. Trimming took off 4 bases at V and 8 bases at J, with 11 bases between the two ends.

V and J are TRBV18 and TRBJ2-7; no clear D. Germline CDR1 is KGHSH and CDR2 is LQKENI. There are 19 residues in the CDR3. V shed 3 bases and J shed 1 base, with 25 bases lying between them. CDR3: CASSPGRNFGSNGSYEQYF. The CDR3 bases are TGTGCCAGCTCACCCGGCAGGAATTTCGGCTCGAACGGGTCCTACGAGCAGTACTTC.